A single sample is the source of the 3 T cell receptor beta chains below, sequenced in a study of T cell responses to AZD1222 COVID-19 vaccine. This table comes from immunoSEQ multiplex PCR, and its TCRdb copy is limited to in-frame clones, with some not included. The repertoire consists of 150,000 to 200,000 clones, with 70% to 90% occurring once and the leading ten covering roughly 26%. The starting material was peripheral blood, obtained 28 days after the second AZD1222 dose. Receptor source: an adult who received the AZD1222 COVID-19 vaccine.

This sequence joins TRBV9 and TRBJ1-1; D call uncertain. The V end lost 0 bases, the J end lost 3 bases, and 15 bases lay between the germline ends. Germline CDR1 SGDLS, CDR2 YYNGEE. The CDR3 has 16 residues. The CDR3 protein is CASSVAGSGPDTEAFF. CDR3 DNA sequence: TGTGCCAGCAGCGTAGCGGGATCGGGCCCCGACACTGAAGCTTTCTTT.

The chain combines TRBV7-2 with TRBJ1-1, with D unresolved. The CDR3 sequence is 15 residues long. Germline-derived CDR1 and CDR2 are SGHTA and FQGNSA. The germline V and J ends were trimmed by 0 bases and 4 bases, with 12 bases remaining between them. CDR3 protein: CASSLALRTLTEAFF. The CDR3, as DNA: TGTGCCAGCAGCTTAGCGTTAAGGACCCTCACTGAAGCTTTCTTT.

The J gene is TRBJ2-1, the V gene TRBV15; D may correspond to TRBD1 or TRBD2 (5 bases each). Trimming left V 5 bases short and J 9 bases short, with 20 bases between. Germline CDR1 LNHNV, CDR2 YYDKDF (reference sequence). The CDR3 has 15 amino acids. CDR3: CATSEVTEGSAEQFF. The CDR3 nucleotides are TGTGCCACCAGCGAGGTTACCGAGGGGAGCGCTGAGCAGTTCTTC.